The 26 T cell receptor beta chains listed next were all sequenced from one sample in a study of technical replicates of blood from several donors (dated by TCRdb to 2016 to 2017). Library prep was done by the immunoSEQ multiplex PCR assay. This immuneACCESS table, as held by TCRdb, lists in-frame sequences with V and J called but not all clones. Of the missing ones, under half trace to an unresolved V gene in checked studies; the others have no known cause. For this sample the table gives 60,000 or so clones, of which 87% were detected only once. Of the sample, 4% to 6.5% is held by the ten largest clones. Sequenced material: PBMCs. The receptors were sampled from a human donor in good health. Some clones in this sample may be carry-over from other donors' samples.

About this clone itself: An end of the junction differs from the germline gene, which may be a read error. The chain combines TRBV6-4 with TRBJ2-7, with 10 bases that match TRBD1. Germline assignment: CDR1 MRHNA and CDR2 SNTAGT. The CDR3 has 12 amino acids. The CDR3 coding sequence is TGTGCCAGCAGTGGAGGGACAGGGGTGGGTTTCTTC. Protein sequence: CASSGGTGVGFF.

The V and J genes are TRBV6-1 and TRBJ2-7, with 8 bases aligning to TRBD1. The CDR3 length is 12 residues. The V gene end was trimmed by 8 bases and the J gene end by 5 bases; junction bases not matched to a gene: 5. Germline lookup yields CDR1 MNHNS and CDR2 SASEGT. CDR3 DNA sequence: TGTGCCAGCTGGGACAGGCCCCACGAGCAGTACTTC. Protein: CASWDRPHEQYF.

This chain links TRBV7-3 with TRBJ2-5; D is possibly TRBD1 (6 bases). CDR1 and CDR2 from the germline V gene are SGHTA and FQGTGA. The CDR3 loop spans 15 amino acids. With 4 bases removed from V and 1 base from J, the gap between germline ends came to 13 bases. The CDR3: CASSSPTGSQETQYF. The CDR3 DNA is TGTGCCAGCAGCTCCCCGACAGGATCCCAAGAGACCCAGTACTTC.

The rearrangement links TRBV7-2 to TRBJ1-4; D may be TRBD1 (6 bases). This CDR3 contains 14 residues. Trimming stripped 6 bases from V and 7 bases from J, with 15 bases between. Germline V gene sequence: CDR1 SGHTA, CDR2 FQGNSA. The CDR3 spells CASSPDSDGEKLFF. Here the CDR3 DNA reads TGTGCCAGCAGTCCGGACAGCGATGGTGAAAAACTGTTTTTT. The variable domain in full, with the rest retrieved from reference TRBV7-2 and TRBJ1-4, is GAGVSQSPSNKVTEKGKDVELRCDPISGHTALYWYRQSLGQGLEFLIYFQGNSAPDKSGLPSDRFSAERTGGSVSTLTIQRTQQEDSAVYLCASSPDSDGEKLFFGSGTQLSVL.

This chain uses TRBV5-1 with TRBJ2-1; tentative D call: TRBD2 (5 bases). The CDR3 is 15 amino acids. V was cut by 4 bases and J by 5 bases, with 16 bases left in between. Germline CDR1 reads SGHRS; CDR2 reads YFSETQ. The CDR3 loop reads CASSGVPGSHNEQFF. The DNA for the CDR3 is TGCGCCAGCAGCGGGGTCCCGGGGAGCCACAATGAGCAGTTCTTC.

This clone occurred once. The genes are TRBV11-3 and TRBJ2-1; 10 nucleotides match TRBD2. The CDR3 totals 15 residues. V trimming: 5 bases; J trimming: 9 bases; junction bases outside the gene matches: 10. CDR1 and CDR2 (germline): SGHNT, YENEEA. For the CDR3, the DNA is TGTGCCAGCAGCCTGGGTACTAGCGGGGCCCGTGAGCAGTTCTTC. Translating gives CASSLGTSGAREQFF.

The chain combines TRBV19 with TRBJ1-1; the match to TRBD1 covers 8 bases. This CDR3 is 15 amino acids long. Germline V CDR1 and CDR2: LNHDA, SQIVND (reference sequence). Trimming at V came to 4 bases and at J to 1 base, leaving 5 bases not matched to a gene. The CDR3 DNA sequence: TGTGCCAGTAGTACCACCGGGACAGGGAACACTGAAGCTTTCTTT. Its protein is CASSTTGTGNTEAFF.

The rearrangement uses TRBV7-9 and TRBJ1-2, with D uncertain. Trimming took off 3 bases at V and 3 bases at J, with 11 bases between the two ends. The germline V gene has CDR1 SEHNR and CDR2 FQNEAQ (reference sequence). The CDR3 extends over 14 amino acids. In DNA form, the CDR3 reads TGTGCCAGCAGCTTCGCGGCGACTTACTATGGCTACACCTTC. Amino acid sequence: CASSFAATYYGYTF.

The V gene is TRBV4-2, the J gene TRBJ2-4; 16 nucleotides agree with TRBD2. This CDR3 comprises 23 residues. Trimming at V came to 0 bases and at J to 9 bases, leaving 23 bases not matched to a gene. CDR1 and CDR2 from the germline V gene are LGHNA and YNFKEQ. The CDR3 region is CASSQDSTPPGLAGGALRSIQYF. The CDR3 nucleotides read TGTGCCAGCAGCCAAGATTCAACCCCTCCGGGACTAGCGGGAGGGGCCCTTCGAAGCATTCAGTACTTC.

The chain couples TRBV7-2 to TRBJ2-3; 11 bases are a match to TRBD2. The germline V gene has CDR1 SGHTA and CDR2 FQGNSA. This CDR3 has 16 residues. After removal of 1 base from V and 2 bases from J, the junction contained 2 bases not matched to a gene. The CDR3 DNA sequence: TGTGCCAGCAGCTTAGTGGGACTAGCGGTCACAGATACGCAGTATTTT. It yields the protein CASSLVGLAVTDTQYF.

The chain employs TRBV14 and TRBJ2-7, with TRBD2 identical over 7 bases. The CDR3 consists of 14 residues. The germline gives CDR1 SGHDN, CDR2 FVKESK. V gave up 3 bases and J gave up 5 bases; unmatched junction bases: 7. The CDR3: CASSQGRVPHEQYF. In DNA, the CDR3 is TGTGCCAGCAGCCAGGGGAGGGTTCCACACGAGCAGTACTTC.

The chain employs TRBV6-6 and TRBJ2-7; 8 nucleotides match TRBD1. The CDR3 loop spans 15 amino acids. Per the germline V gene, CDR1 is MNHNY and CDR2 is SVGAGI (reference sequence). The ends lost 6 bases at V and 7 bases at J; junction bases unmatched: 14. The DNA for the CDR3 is TGTGCCAGCAGCCCCTTCCGGACAGGGTTGGGAGAGCAGTACTTC. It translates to CASSPFRTGLGEQYF.

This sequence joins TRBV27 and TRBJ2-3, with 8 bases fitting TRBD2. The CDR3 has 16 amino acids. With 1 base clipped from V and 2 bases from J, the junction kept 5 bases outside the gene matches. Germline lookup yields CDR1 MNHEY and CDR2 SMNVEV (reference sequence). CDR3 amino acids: CASSLYSGGITDTQYF. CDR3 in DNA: TGTGCCAGCAGTTTATACTCGGGGGGGATCACAGATACGCAGTATTTT.

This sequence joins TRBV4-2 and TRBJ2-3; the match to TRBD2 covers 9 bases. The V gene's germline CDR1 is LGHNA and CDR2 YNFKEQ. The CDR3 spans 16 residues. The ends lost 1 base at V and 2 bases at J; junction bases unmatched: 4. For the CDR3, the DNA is TGTGCCAGCAGCCAAGCTGCTAGCGGGGCCACAGATACGCAGTATTTT. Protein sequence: CASSQAASGATDTQYF.

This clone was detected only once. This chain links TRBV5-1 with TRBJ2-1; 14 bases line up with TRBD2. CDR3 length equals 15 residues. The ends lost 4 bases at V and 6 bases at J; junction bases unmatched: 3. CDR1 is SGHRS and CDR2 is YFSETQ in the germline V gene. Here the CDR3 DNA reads TGCGCCAGCAGCCCGGGACTAGCGGGGGTCAATGAGCAGTTCTTC. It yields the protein CASSPGLAGVNEQFF.

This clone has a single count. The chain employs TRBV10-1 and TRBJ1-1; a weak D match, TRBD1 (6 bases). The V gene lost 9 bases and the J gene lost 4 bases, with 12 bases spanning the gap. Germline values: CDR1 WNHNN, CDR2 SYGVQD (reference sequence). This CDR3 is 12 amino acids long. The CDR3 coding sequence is TGCGCCAGAACGGGGGGGGCCACTGAAGCTTTCTTT. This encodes CARTGGATEAFF.

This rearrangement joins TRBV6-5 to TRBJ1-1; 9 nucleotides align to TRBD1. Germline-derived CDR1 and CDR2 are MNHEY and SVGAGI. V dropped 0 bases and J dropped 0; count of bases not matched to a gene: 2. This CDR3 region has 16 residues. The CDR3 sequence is CASSYSRQGVNTEAFF. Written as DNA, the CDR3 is TGTGCCAGCAGTTACTCACGACAGGGGGTGAACACTGAAGCTTTCTTT.

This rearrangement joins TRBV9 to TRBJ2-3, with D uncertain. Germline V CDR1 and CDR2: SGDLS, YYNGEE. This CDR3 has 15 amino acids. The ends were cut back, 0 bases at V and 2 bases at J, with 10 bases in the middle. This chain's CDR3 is CASSVEVGATDTQYF. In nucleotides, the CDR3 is TGTGCCAGCAGCGTAGAAGTAGGAGCCACAGATACGCAGTATTTT.

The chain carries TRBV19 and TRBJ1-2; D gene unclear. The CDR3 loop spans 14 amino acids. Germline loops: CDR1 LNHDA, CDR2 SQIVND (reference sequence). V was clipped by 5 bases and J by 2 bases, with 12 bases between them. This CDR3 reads CASSWEMINYGYTF. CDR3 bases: TGTGCCAGTAGTTGGGAGATGATCAACTATGGCTACACCTTC.

Written as DNA, the CDR3 is TGCGCCAGCAGCGCCTCTCGGACAGGGGGAGAAGGTGGCTACACCTTC. Translating gives CASSASRTGGEGGYTF. The V and J genes are TRBV4-3 and TRBJ1-2; TRBD1 aligns across 10 bases. The trim removed 5 bases at V and 7 bases at J, leaving 13 bases unmatched. This CDR3 contains 16 residues. CDR1 is LGHNA, CDR2 YSLEER, per germline.

CDR3 bases: TGCGCCAGCAGCCAAGGACTAGCGTGGGCCTACGAGCAGTACTTC. Amino acids: CASSQGLAWAYEQYF. V is TRBV4-3 and J is TRBJ2-7; 8 nucleotides line up with TRBD2. V shed 1 base and J 2 bases; nucleotides not matched to a gene: 4. The CDR3 spans 15 residues. In germline, CDR1 is LGHNA, CDR2 YSLEER.

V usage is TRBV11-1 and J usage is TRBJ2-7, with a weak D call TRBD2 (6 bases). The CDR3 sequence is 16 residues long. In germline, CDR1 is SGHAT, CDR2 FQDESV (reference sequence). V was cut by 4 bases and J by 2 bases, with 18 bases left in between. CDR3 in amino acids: CASSSLRWAGTYEQYF. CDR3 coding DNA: TGTGCCAGCAGCTCCCTCCGATGGGCGGGAACCTACGAGCAGTACTTC. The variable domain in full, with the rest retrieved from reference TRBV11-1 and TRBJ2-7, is EAEVAQSPRYKITEKSQAVAFWCDPISGHATLYWYRQILGQGPELLVQFQDESVVDDSQLPKDRFSAERLKGVDSTLKIQPAELGDSAMYLCASSSLRWAGTYEQYFGPGTRLTVT.

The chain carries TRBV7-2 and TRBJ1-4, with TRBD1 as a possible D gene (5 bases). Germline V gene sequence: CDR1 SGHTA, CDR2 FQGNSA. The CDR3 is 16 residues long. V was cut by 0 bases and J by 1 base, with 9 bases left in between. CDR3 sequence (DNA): TGTGCCAGCAGCTTAGCGGGGGGAGGAACTAATGAAAAACTGTTTTTT. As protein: CASSLAGGGTNEKLFF. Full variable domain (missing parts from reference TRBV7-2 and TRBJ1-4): GAGVSQSPSNKVTEKGKDVELRCDPISGHTALYWYRQSLGQGLEFLIYFQGNSAPDKSGLPSDRFSAERTGGSVSTLTIQRTQQEDSAVYLCASSLAGGGTNEKLFFGSGTQLSVL.

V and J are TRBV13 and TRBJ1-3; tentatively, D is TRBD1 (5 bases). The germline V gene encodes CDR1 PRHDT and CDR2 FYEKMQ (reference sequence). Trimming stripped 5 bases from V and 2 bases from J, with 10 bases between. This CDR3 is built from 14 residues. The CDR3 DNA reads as TGTGCCAGCAGCGCGGGACTGGCTGGAAACACCATATATTTT. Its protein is CASSAGLAGNTIYF. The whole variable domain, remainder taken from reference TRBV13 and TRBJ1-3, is AAGVIQSPRHLIKEKRETATLKCYPIPRHDTVYWYQQGPGQDPQFLISFYEKMQSDKGSIPDRFSAQQFSDYHSELNMSSLELGDSALYFCASSAGLAGNTIYFGEGSWLTVV.

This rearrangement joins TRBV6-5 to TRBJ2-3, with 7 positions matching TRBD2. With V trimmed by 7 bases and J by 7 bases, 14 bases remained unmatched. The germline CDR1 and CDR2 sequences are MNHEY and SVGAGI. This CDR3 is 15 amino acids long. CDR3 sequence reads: CASKRSGDYRYTQYF. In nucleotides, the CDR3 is TGTGCCAGCAAACGAAGCGGGGACTACAGATATACGCAGTATTTT.

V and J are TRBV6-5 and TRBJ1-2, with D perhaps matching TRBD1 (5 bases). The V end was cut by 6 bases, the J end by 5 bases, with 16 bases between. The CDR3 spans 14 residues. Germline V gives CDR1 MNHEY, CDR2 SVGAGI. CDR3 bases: TGTGCCAGCAGAACTGCGGGACTTCGGTATGGCTACACCTTC. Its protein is CASRTAGLRYGYTF.